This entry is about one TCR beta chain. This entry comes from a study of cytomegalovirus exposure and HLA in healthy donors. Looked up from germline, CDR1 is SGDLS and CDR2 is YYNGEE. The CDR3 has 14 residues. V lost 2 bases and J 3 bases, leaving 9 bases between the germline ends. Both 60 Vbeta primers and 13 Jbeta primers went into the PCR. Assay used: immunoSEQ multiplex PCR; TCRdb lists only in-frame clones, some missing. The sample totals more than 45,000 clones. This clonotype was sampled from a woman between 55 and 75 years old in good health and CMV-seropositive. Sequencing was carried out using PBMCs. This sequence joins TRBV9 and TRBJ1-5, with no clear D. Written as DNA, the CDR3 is TGTGCCAGCAGCGTGGCCGACAACAATCAGCCCCAGCATTTT. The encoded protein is CASSVADNNQPQHF. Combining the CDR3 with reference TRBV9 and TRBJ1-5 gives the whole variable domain DSGVTQTPKHLITATGQRVTLRCSPRSGDLSVYWYQQSLDQGLQFLIQYYNGEERAKGNILERFSAQQFPDLHSELNLSSLELGDSALYFCASSVADNNQPQHFGDGTRLSIL.